This T cell receptor beta chain was retrieved from a study of control samples from healthy donors and cancer patients. Germline values: CDR1 LNHNV, CDR2 YYDKDF (reference sequence). This CDR3 has 17 residues. The junction had 5 bases not matched to a gene; V was cut back by 2 bases and J by 2 bases. The protocol was immunoSEQ multiplex PCR, while the TCRdb copy is restricted to in-frame clones and leaves out a portion. The data hold around 84,000 clones, with 91% observed a single time. The specimen was blood. J is TRBJ2-6 and V is TRBV15; 8 positions match TRBD1. This TCR came from a man aged 25 to 45 in good health. The chain's CDR3 is CATSRRQGQAGANVLTF. In DNA, the CDR3 is TGTGCCACCAGCAGAAGACAGGGGCAGGCTGGGGCCAACGTCCTGACTTTC.